This T cell receptor beta chain was profiled in a study of blood T cells in healthy people across ages. Using a J-beta primer mix together with a sample-barcoded 5' primer, a second PCR was run for about 6 to 11 cycles. TCRdb used MiXCR to reprocess the 5' RACE reads, holding one entry per CDR3 protein. The sample comprises 500,000 to 600,000 distinct CDR3 sequences, 25% to 30% of which are singletons, and around 18% rests with the top ten. Germline V gene lookup returns CDR1 LGHDT and CDR2 YNNKEL (reference sequence). This CDR3 spans 13 amino acids. Sequencing used blood. The sequence was obtained from a woman aged 70 to 79 in good health. The V call is TRBV3-1, the J call TRBJ2-5; the D is unclear. The tail of the sequence fits TRBJ2-7 better, so the J call may be wrong. The CDR3 nucleotides read TGTGCCAGCTCATCCCTTGGCGGCTACGAGCAGTACTTC. Encoded protein: CASSSLGGYEQYF.